This is a list of T cell receptor beta chains from one sample in a study of CD8 T cells in Susac syndrome. TCRdb reprocessed the immunoSEQ multiplex PCR reads via MiXCR and lists one record per CDR3 protein. Among approximately 180,000 distinct CDR3 sequences listed, around 93% were seen once. Sequences were obtained from CD4+ T cells from PBMCs. Receptor source: a human donor with multiple sclerosis. Both conserved end residues are part of each CDR3. D genes are given only for firm matches. For some rows the clone size is stated as once, few or many, or as a class when expanded; others skip it.

j_call: TRBJ1-1; clone_size: NA; d_call: NA; v_call: TRBV5-6; cdr3_aa: CASSLLPQLNTEAFF; cdr3_nt: TGTGCCAGCAGCTTGCTACCCCAGTTGAACACTGAAGCTTTCTTT
j_call: TRBJ2-3; clone_size: NA; d_call: TRBD2; v_call: TRBV20-1; cdr3_aa: CSADKASGSSTDTQYF; cdr3_nt: TGCAGTGCTGATAAGGCTAGCGGTTCTAGCACAGATACGCAGTATTTT
j_call: TRBJ1-5; clone_size: NA; d_call: TRBD1; v_call: TRBV7-3; cdr3_aa: CATPIIGTGGIQSNQPQHF; cdr3_nt: TGTGCCACCCCTATAATCGGGACAGGGGGGATTCAGAGCAATCAGCCCCAGCATTTT
j_call: TRBJ2-3; clone_size: NA; d_call: NA; v_call: TRBV4-1; cdr3_aa: CASSQLGAAPSDTQYF; cdr3_nt: TGCGCCAGCAGCCAATTAGGGGCAGCTCCTTCAGATACGCAGTATTTT
j_call: TRBJ1-5; clone_size: once; d_call: TRBD1; v_call: TRBV12-3/TRBV12-4; cdr3_aa: CASSLRGQRQPQHF; cdr3_nt: TGTGCCAGCAGCCTCAGGGGGCAGCGACAGCCCCAGCATTTT
j_call: TRBJ2-7; clone_size: NA; d_call: NA; v_call: TRBV6-1; cdr3_aa: CASSGWAVEQYF; cdr3_nt: TGTGCCAGCAGTGGGTGGGCAGTCGAGCAGTACTTC
j_call: TRBJ1-1; clone_size: NA; d_call: NA; v_call: TRBV3-1; cdr3_aa: CASSELGGAQRGTEAFF; cdr3_nt: TGTGCCAGCAGCGAACTGGGGGGGGCGCAAAGGGGCACTGAAGCTTTCTTT
j_call: TRBJ2-1; clone_size: NA; d_call: TRBD2; v_call: TRBV18; cdr3_aa: CASSPPGLGQFF; cdr3_nt: TGTGCCAGCTCACCACCGGGACTAGGGCAGTTCTTC
j_call: TRBJ1-2; clone_size: once; d_call: NA; v_call: TRBV19; cdr3_aa: CASRIDGGLSYGYTF; cdr3_nt: TGTGCCAGTAGAATCGACGGGGGGCTCAGCTATGGCTACACCTTC
j_call: TRBJ1-4; clone_size: NA; d_call: NA; v_call: TRBV20-1; cdr3_aa: CSARDSRGEKLFF; cdr3_nt: TGCAGTGCTAGAGACAGCCGTGGAGAAAAACTGTTTTTT
j_call: TRBJ2-3; clone_size: NA; d_call: TRBD1; v_call: TRBV6-5; cdr3_aa: CASSYRQGGVRNTDTQYF; cdr3_nt: TGTGCCAGCAGTTACCGACAGGGCGGAGTCCGCAACACAGATACGCAGTATTTT
j_call: TRBJ1-2; clone_size: NA; d_call: NA; v_call: TRBV25-1; cdr3_aa: CASSVGRGATTWGYTF; cdr3_nt: TGTGCCAGCAGTGTCGGCCGCGGCGCGACCACGTGGGGCTACACCTTC
j_call: TRBJ1-1; clone_size: NA; d_call: NA; v_call: TRBV6-2/TRBV6-3; cdr3_aa: CASSYWGKPISTSIRGSTEAFF; cdr3_nt: TGTGCCAGCAGTTACTGGGGAAAACCGATCTCCACATCAATCAGGGGAAGCACTGAAGCTTTCTTT
j_call: TRBJ2-2; clone_size: NA; d_call: NA; v_call: TRBV12-3/TRBV12-4; cdr3_aa: CASSLHGGNTGELFF; cdr3_nt: TGTGCCAGCAGTCTCCATGGCGGGAACACCGGGGAGCTGTTTTTT
j_call: TRBJ2-5; clone_size: NA; d_call: NA; v_call: TRBV20-1; cdr3_aa: CSANRAVRRETQYF; cdr3_nt: TGCAGTGCTAATAGGGCAGTGAGGAGAGAGACCCAGTACTTC
j_call: TRBJ2-1; clone_size: NA; d_call: TRBD2; v_call: TRBV5-6; cdr3_aa: CASSLRGTSGYNEQFF; cdr3_nt: TGTGCCAGCAGCCTACGTGGGACTAGCGGATACAATGAGCAGTTCTTC
j_call: TRBJ2-7; clone_size: NA; d_call: TRBD1; v_call: TRBV7-2; cdr3_aa: CASSLVVGTGRGSSYEQYF; cdr3_nt: TGTGCCAGCAGCTTAGTAGTTGGGACAGGTCGGGGCTCCTCCTACGAGCAGTACTTC
j_call: TRBJ2-2; clone_size: NA; d_call: NA; v_call: TRBV18; cdr3_aa: CASSPPEPRTGELFF; cdr3_nt: TGTGCCAGCTCACCACCCGAGCCGAGGACCGGGGAGCTGTTTTTT